Shown below are 16 T cell receptor beta chains from a single sample sequenced in a study of T cell repertoires in cytomegalovirus infection. MiXCR, run by TCRdb on the reads, gives a single entry per CDR3 protein. The sample consists of about 180,000 distinct CDR3 sequences, about a sixth of them appearing once. What was sequenced was CD8+ T cells from PBMCs. The receptors here all came from a human donor in good health (CMV status not recorded). Some clones in this sample may be carry-over from other donors' samples.

The chain is built from TRBV11-1 and TRBJ2-3, with a tentative D call TRBD2 (6 bases). The V and J ends lost 7 bases and 0 bases respectively, with 17 bases between them. CDR1 is SGHAT, CDR2 FQDESV, per germline (reference sequence). The CDR3 sequence is 16 residues long. In DNA form, the CDR3 reads TGTGCCAGCAAGGGACTGGACGCCAAGAGCACAGATACGCAGTATTTT. As protein: CASKGLDAKSTDTQYF.

The table lists this clonotype with a few counts. The chain carries TRBV7-3 and TRBJ1-1; unclear D gene. Trimming took 5 bases from V and 1 from J, leaving 11 bases between them. The germline gives CDR1 SGHTA, CDR2 FQGTGA. The CDR3 runs 14 residues. The chain's CDR3 is CASSLRSTNTEAFF. CDR3 sequence (DNA): TGTGCCAGCAGCCTCCGTTCCACGAACACTGAAGCTTTCTTT.

The rearrangement links TRBV7-2 to TRBJ1-5; TRBD1 aligns across 7 bases. V was clipped by 5 bases and J by 3 bases; unmatched bases: 7. CDR1 and CDR2 from the germline V gene are SGHTA and FQGNSA. The CDR3 is 15 residues long. The CDR3 DNA is TGTGCCAGCAGCCCAGGGGACAGTCACAATCAGCCCCAGCATTTT. Translating gives CASSPGDSHNQPQHF.

V gene TRBV6-2 or TRBV6-3 combines with J gene TRBJ2-7; D unresolved. CDR1 MNHEY and CDR2 SVGEGT come from the germline V gene. This CDR3 contains 14 residues. Trimming left V 8 bases short and J 1 base short, with 15 bases between. The CDR3 loop reads CASRIIVESYEQYF. CDR3 bases: TGTGCCAGCCGGATCATCGTAGAATCCTACGAGCAGTACTTC.

There are a few counts of this clonotype. The CDR3 nucleotides are TGTGCCAGCAGTGATATTGGGGGCGCTTTTCTTCAAGAGACCCAGTACTTC. Its protein is CASSDIGGAFLQETQYF. This chain connects TRBV25-1 to TRBJ2-5, with D tentatively TRBD1 (6 bases). V lost 3 bases and J lost 2, with 19 bases in between. The germline gives CDR1 MGHDK, CDR2 SYGVNS. The length of the CDR3 is 17 residues. Supplemented by reference TRBV25-1 and TRBJ2-5, the full variable domain reads EADIYQTPRYLVIGTGKKITLECSQTMGHDKMYWYQQDPGMELHLIHYSYGVNSTEKGDLSSESTVSRIRTEHFPLTLESARPSHTSQYLCASSDIGGAFLQETQYFGPGTRLLVL.

This clonotype was detected a few times. The chain has TRBV7-9 and TRBJ1-1; no reliable D call. In germline, CDR1 is SEHNR, CDR2 FQNEAQ (reference sequence). This CDR3 region has 16 residues. V dropped 5 bases and J dropped 1 base, with 17 bases sitting between them. This CDR3 is CASSPRVGLPNTEAFF. CDR3 DNA sequence: TGTGCCAGCAGCCCGAGGGTAGGGCTTCCGAACACTGAAGCTTTCTTT.

The DNA for the CDR3 is TGCAGTGCTAGAGATCTAAGCGGGGGGGCCTCCTACAATGAGCAGTTCTTC. Protein sequence: CSARDLSGGASYNEQFF. The chain carries TRBV20-1 and TRBJ2-1; 10 nucleotides agree with TRBD2. CDR1 is DFQATT, CDR2 SNEGSKA, per germline (reference sequence). This CDR3 has 17 residues. V gave up 0 bases and J gave up 0 bases; unmatched junction bases: 5.

This clonotype was detected many times. The V call is TRBV28, the J call TRBJ2-5, with D possibly being TRBD1 (5 bases). V gave up 3 bases and J gave up 1 base, with 9 bases separating them. This CDR3 contains 14 residues. Germline assignment: CDR1 MDHEN and CDR2 SYDVKM. The DNA of the CDR3 is TGTGCCAGCAGTTTTCGACAGACCCAAGAGACCCAGTACTTC. Amino acid sequence: CASSFRQTQETQYF.

The CDR3 DNA follows: TGTGCCAGCAGCTCTTATGGGCCAGGGGTCTATGGCTACACCTTC. Amino acids: CASSSYGPGVYGYTF. The chain recombines TRBV7-2 with TRBJ1-2; D might be TRBD1 (6 bases). Germline V gene data show CDR1 as SGHTA and CDR2 as FQGNSA. There are 15 residues in the CDR3. Trimming removed 4 bases at V and 4 bases at J, with 16 bases between.

This clonotype was seen more than once but under ten times. The chain joins TRBV7-8 to TRBJ1-6; D gene unclear. In germline, CDR1 is SGHVS, CDR2 FQNEAQ. The CDR3 extends over 14 amino acids. V was pared by 5 bases and J by 4 bases, with 9 bases between. The CDR3: CASSPRPYNSPLHF. CDR3 in DNA: TGTGCCAGCAGCCCCAGACCATATAATTCACCCCTCCACTTT.

This clonotype was seen only a few times. This sequence joins TRBV12-3 or TRBV12-4 and TRBJ2-7, with 9 bases identical to TRBD1. CDR3 length: 15 amino acids. V gave up 6 bases and J gave up 0 bases; unmatched junction bases: 6. CDR3 protein: CASSYGQGSSYEQYF. DNA of the CDR3: TGTGCCAGCAGCTACGGACAGGGGAGCTCCTACGAGCAGTACTTC.

J is TRBJ2-3 and V is TRBV12-3 or TRBV12-4, with 7 bases matching TRBD2. Trimming took 5 bases from V and 6 from J; bases not matched to a gene: 8. CDR3 length: 14 residues. As DNA, the CDR3 is TGTGCCAGCAGTGCTTTTGCGGGGGTGGATACGCAGTATTTT. Protein sequence: CASSAFAGVDTQYF.

This clonotype was found a few times. The rearrangement links TRBV7-8 to TRBJ2-3, with D possibly called TRBD1 or TRBD2 (6 bases each). V gave up 0 bases and J gave up 0 bases, with 10 bases separating them. This CDR3 spans 16 amino acids. Germline CDR1 SGHVS, CDR2 FQNEAQ. The CDR3 is CASSLASGASTDTQYF. CDR3 coding DNA: TGTGCCAGCAGCTTAGCGTCGGGGGCGAGCACAGATACGCAGTATTTT. The full variable domain, completed using reference TRBV7-8 and TRBJ2-3, is GAGVSQSPRYKVAKRGQDVALRCDPISGHVSLFWYQQALGQGPEFLTYFQNEAQLDKSGLPSDRFFAERPEGSVSTLKIQRTQQEDSAVYLCASSLASGASTDTQYFGPGTRLTVL.

This clonotype occurred a few times. The V and J genes are TRBV28 and TRBJ2-3, with TRBD2 identical over 14 bases. J was trimmed by 4 bases and V by 4 bases; bases with no gene match: 1. The germline V gene has CDR1 MDHEN and CDR2 SYDVKM. CDR3 length equals 15 residues. The DNA for the CDR3 is TGTGCCAGCAGTTGGACTAGCGGGGGGTCAGATACGCAGTATTTT. Translating gives CASSWTSGGSDTQYF.

The sample holds a few counts of this clonotype. The chain links TRBV7-8 to TRBJ2-1; 12 bases are shared with TRBD2. The CDR3 covers 14 residues. Germline trimming cut 5 bases from V and 14 bases from J; bases unmatched to any gene: 10. The germline CDR1 and CDR2 sequences are SGHVS and FQNEAQ. DNA for the CDR3: TGTGCCAGCAGCCCCCGACTAGCGGGGGTAGGTGAGTTCTTC. Translation: CASSPRLAGVGEFF.

This clonotype was counted only a few times. The chain uses TRBV29-1 and TRBJ2-5; 10 nucleotides line up with TRBD2. The CDR3 covers 16 residues. Germline V CDR1 and CDR2: SQVTM, ANQGSEA. Trimming removed 0 bases from V and 4 bases from J; junction bases left unmatched: 8. CDR3 DNA: TGCAGCGTTGAAGAGAAGCGGGGGGGCCTTCGAGAGACCCAGTACTTC. Translation gives CSVEEKRGGLRETQYF.